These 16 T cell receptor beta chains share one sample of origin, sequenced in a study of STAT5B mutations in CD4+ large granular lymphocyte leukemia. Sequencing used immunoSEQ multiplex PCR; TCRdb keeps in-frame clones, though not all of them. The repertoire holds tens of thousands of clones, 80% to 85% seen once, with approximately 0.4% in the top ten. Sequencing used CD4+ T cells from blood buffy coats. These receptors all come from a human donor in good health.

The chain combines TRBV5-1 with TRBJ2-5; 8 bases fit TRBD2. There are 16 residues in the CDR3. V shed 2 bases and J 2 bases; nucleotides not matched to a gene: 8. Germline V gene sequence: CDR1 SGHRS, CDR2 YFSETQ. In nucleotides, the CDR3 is TGCGCCAGCAGCTTCATTCCGGGAGGGTTACAAGAGACCCAGTACTTC. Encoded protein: CASSFIPGGLQETQYF.

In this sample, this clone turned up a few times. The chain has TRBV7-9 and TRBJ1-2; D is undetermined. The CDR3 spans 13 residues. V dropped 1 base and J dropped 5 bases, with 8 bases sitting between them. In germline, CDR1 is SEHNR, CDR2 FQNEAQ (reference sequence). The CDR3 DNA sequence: TGTGCCAGCAGCTTAGGGATTGGTTATGGCTACACCTTC. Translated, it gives CASSLGIGYGYTF.

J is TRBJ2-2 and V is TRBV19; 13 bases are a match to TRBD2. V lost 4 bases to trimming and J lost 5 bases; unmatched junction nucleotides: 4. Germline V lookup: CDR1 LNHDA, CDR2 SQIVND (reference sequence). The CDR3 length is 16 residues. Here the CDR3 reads CASSTGLAGATGELFF. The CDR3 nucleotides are TGTGCCAGTAGTACCGGACTAGCGGGAGCAACCGGGGAGCTGTTTTTT.

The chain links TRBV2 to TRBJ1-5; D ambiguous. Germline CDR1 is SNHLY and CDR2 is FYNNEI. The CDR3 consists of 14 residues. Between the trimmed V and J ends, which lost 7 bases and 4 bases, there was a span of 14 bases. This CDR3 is CASTRRYLNQPQHF. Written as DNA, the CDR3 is TGTGCCAGCACCAGGCGCTATTTAAATCAGCCCCAGCATTTT.

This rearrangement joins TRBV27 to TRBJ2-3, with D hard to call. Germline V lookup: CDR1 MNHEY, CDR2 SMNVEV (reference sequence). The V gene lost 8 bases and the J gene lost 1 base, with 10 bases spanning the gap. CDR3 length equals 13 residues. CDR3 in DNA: TGTGCCAGCGCACAAGCCGGCACAGATACGCAGTATTTT. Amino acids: CASAQAGTDTQYF.

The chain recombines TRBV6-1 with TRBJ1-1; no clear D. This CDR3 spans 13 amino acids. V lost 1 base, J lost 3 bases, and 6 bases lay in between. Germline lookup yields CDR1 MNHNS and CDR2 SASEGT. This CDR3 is CASSEVRDTEAFF. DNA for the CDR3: TGTGCCAGCAGTGAAGTCCGGGACACTGAAGCTTTCTTT.

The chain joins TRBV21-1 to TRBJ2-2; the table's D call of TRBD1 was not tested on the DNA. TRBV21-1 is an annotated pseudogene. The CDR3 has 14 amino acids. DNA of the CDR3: TGTGCCAGCAGCCCACGACAGGGCCCCGGGGAGCTGTTTTTT. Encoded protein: CASSPRQGPGELFF.

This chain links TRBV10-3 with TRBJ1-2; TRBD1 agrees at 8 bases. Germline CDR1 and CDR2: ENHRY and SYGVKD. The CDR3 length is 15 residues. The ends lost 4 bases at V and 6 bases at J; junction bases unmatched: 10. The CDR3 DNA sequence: TGTGCCATCAGTGCTATAAAGGACAGGGAAAATGGCTACACCTTC. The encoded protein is CAISAIKDRENGYTF.

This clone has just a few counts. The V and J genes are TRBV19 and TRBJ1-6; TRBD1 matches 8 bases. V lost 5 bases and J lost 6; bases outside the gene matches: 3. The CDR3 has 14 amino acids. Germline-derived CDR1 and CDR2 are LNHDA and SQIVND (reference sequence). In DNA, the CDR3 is TGTGCCAGTAGTGGACAGGGTAGTAATTCACCCCTCCACTTT. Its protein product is CASSGQGSNSPLHF.

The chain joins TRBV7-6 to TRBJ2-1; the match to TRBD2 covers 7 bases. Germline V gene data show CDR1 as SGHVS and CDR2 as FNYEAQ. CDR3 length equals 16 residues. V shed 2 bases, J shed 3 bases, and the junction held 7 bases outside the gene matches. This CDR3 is CASSLISGNIYNEQFF. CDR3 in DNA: TGTGCCAGCAGCTTAATCAGCGGGAATATCTACAATGAGCAGTTCTTC.

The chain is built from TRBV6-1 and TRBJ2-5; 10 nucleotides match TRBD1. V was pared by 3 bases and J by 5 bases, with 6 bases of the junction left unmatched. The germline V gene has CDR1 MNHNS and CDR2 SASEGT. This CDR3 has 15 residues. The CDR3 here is CASSDRDRGRETQYF. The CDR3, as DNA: TGTGCCAGCAGTGACCGGGACAGGGGTCGGGAGACCCAGTACTTC.

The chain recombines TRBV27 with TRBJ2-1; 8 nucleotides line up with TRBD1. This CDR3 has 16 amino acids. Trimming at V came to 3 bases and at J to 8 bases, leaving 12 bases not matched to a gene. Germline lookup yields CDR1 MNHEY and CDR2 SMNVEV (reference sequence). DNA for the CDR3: TGTGCCAGCAGTTTGCAGGGGGCGATTACTCGGGATGAGCAGTTCTTC. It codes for CASSLQGAITRDEQFF.

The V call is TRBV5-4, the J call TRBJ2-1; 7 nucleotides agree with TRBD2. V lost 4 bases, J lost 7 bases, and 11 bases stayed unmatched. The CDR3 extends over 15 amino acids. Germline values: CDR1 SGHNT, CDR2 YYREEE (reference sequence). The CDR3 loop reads CASSPGLVVLNEQFF. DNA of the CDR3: TGTGCCAGCAGCCCCGGACTAGTTGTATTGAATGAGCAGTTCTTC.

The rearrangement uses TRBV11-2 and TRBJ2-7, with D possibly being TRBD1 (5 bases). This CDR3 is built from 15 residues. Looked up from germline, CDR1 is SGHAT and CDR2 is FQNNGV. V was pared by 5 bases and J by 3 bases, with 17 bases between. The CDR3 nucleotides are TGTGCCAGCAGCCCTTGGACAAGGCTGGGCTACGAGCAGTACTTC. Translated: CASSPWTRLGYEQYF.

CDR3 loop: CATVRGASYEQYF. CDR3 DNA sequence: TGTGCTACGGTACGGGGGGCCTCCTACGAGCAGTACTTC. The chain employs TRBV6-6 and TRBJ2-7, with a tentative D call TRBD2 (7 bases). Germline assignment: CDR1 MNHNY and CDR2 SVGAGI (reference sequence). This CDR3 spans 13 amino acids.

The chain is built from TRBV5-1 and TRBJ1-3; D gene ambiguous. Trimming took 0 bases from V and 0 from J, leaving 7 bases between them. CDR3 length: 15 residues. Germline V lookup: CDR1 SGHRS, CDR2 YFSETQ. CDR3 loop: CASSLVSDSGNTIYF. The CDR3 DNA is TGCGCCAGCAGCTTGGTGTCAGACTCTGGAAACACCATATATTTT.